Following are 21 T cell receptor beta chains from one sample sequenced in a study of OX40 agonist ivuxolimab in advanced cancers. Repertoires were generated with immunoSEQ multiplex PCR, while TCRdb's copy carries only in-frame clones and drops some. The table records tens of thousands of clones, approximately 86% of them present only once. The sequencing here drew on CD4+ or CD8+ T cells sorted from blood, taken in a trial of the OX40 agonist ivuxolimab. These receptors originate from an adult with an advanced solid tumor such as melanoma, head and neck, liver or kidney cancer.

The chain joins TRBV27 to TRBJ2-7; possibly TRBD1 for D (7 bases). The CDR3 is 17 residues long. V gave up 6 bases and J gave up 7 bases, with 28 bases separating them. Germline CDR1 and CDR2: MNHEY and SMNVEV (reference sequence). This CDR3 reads CASSWDSPGQLSREQYF. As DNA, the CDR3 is TGTGCCAGCAGCTGGGACTCGCCGGGACAGCTATCGAGGGAGCAGTACTTC.

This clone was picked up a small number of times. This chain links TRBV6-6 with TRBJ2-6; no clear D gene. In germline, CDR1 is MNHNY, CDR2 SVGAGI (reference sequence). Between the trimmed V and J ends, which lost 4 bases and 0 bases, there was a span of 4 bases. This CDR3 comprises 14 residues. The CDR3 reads CASSWVSGANVLTF. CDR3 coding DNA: TGTGCCAGCAGTTGGGTCTCTGGGGCCAACGTCCTGACTTTC.

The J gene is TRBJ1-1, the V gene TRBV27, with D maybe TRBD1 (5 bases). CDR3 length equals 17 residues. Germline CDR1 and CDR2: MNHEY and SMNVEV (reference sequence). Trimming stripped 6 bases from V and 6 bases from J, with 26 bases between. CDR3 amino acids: CASSRTGGGTRVPEAFF. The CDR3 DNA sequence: TGTGCCAGCAGCCGGACCGGGGGGGGTACGAGAGTCCCTGAAGCTTTCTTT.

DNA of the CDR3: TGCGCCAGCAGTCAATGGGTCAGCATGAATGAAGCTTTCTTT. Translation: CASSQWVSMNEAFF. The rearrangement joins TRBV23-1 to TRBJ1-1, with no clear D. TRBV23-1 falls under the ORF class, with uncertain function. The V and J ends lost 1 base and 7 bases respectively, with 13 bases between them. This CDR3 has 14 amino acids.

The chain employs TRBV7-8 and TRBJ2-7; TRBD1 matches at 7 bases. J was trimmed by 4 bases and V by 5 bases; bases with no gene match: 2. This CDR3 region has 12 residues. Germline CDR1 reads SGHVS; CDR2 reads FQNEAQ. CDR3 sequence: CASSMGQYEQYF. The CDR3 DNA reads TGTGCCAGCAGCATGGGACAGTACGAGCAGTACTTC.

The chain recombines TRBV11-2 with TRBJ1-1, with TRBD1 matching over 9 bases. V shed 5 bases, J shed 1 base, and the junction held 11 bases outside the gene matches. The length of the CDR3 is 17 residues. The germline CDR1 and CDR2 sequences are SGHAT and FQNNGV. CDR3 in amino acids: CASSARGQGYGNTEAFF. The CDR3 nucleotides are TGTGCCAGCAGCGCCCGGGGACAGGGATATGGGAACACTGAAGCTTTCTTT.

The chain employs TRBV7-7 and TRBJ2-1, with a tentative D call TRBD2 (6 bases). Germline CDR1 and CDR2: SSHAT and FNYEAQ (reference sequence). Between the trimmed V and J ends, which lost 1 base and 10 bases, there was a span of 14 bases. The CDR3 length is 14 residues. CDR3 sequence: CASSLVGGGREQFF. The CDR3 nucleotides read TGTGCCAGCAGCTTAGTGGGTGGGGGGAGAGAGCAGTTCTTC.

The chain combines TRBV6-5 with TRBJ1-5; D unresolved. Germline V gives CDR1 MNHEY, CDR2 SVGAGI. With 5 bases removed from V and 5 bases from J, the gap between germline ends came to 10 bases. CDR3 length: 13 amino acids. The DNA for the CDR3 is TGTGCCAGCAGTCCAGACCTGGATCAGCCCCAGCATTTT. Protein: CASSPDLDQPQHF.

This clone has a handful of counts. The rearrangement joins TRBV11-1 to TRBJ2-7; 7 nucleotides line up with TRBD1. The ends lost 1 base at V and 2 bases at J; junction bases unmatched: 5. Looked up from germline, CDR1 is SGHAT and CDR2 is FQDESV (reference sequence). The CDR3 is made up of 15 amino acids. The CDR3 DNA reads TGTGCCAGCAGCTTAGAACAGGGGTACCCCTACGAGCAGTACTTC. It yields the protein CASSLEQGYPYEQYF.

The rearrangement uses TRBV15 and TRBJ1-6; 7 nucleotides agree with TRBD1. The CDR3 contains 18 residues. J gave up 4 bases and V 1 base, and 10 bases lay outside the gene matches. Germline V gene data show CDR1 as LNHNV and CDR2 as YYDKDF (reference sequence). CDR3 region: CATSRVPRQGIYNSPLHF. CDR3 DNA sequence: TGTGCCACCAGCAGAGTCCCCAGACAGGGAATTTATAATTCACCCCTCCACTTT.

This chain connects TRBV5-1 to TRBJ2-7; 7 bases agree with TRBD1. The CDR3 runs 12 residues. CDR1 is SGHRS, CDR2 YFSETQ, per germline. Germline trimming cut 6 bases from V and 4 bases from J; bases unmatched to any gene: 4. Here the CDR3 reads CASNTGDYEQYF. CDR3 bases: TGCGCCAGCAATACAGGGGATTACGAGCAGTACTTC.

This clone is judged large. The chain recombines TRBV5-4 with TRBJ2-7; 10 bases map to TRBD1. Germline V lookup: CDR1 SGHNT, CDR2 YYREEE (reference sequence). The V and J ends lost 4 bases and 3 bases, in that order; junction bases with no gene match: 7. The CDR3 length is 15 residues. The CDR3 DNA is TGTGCCAGCAGCGTACGGGGACAGGGGTTCTACGAGCAGTACTTC. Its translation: CASSVRGQGFYEQYF. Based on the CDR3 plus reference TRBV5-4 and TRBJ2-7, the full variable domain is ETGVTQSPTHLIKTRGQQVTLRCSSQSGHNTVSWYQQALGQGPQFIFQYYREEENGRGNFPPRFSGLQFPNYSSELNVNALELDDSALYLCASSVRGQGFYEQYFGPGTRLTVT.

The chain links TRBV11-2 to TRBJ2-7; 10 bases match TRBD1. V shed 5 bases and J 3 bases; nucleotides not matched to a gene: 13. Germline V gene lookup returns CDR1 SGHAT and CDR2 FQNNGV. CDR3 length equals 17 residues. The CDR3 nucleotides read TGTGCCAGCAGCCCTGGCCCTGGGACAGGGGAAATCTACGAGCAGTACTTC. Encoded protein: CASSPGPGTGEIYEQYF.

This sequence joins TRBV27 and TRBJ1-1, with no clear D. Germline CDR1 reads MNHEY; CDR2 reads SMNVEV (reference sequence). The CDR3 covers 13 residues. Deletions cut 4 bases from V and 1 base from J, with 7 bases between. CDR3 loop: CASSWARNTEAFF. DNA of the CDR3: TGTGCCAGCAGTTGGGCGAGGAACACTGAAGCTTTCTTT.

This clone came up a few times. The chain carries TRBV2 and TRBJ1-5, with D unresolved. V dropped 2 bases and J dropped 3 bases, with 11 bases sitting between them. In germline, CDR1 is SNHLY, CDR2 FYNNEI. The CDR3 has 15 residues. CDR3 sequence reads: CASSEYIPFNQPQHF. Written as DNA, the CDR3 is TGTGCCAGCAGTGAATACATACCGTTCAATCAGCCCCAGCATTTT.

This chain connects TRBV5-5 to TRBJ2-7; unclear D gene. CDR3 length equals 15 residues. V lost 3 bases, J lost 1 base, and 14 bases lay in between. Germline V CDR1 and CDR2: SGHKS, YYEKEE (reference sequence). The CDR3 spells CASSSRDFLSYEQYF. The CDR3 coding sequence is TGTGCCAGCAGCTCCCGAGACTTCCTATCCTACGAGCAGTACTTC. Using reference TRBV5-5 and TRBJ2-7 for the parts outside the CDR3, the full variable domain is DAGVTQSPTHLIKTRGQQVTLRCSPISGHKSVSWYQQVLGQGPQFIFQYYEKEERGRGNFPDRFSARQFPNYSSELNVNALLLGDSALYLCASSSRDFLSYEQYFGPGTRLTVT.

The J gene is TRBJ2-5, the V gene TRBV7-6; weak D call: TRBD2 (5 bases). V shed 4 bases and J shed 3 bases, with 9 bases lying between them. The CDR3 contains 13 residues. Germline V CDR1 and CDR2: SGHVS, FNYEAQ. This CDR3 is CASSYRDKETQYF. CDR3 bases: TGTGCCAGCAGCTACCGGGATAAAGAGACCCAGTACTTC.

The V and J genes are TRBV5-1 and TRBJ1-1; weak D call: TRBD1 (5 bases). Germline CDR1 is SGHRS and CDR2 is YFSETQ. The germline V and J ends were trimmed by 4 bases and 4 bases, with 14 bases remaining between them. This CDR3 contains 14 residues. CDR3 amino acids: CASSPGMGTTEAFF. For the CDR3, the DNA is TGCGCCAGCAGCCCCGGCATGGGGACCACTGAAGCTTTCTTT.

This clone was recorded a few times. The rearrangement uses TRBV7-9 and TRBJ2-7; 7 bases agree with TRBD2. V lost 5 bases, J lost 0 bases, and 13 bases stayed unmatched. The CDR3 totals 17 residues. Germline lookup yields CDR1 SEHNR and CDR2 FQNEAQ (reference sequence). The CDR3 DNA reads TGTGCCAGCAGCCCCCTTCGGGGAGGGCAGAGCTCCTACGAGCAGTACTTC. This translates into CASSPLRGGQSSYEQYF.

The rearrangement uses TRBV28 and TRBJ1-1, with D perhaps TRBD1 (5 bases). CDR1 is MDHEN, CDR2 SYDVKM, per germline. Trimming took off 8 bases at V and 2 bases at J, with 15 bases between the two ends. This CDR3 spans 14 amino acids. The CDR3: CASRRGRGNTEAFF. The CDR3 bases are TGTGCCAGCCGACGGGGTAGGGGAAACACTGAAGCTTTCTTT.

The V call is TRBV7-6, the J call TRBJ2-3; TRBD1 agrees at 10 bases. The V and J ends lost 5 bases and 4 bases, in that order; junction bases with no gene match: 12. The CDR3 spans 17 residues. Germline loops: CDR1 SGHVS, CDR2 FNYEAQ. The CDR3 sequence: CASSKGPRTGGPDTQYF. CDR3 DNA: TGTGCCAGCAGCAAGGGACCGCGGACAGGGGGTCCAGATACGCAGTATTTT.